Below are 6 T cell receptor beta chains sequenced from a single sample in a study of control samples from healthy donors and cancer patients. Libraries were prepared by immunoSEQ multiplex PCR; TCRdb keeps only in-frame clonotypes and omits some of them. The sample lists 50,000 or so clones; roughly 93% were seen once. Sequenced: PBMCs. Every receptor here comes from a woman aged 45-65 years with head and neck cancer.

CDR3 sequence (DNA): TGTGCCAGCAGCTTATGGCGGGAGAAAGGCGAGCAGTACTTC. As protein: CASSLWREKGEQYF. The chain combines TRBV7-2 with TRBJ2-7, with 7 bases that match TRBD2. There are 14 residues in the CDR3. Germline CDR1 is SGHTA and CDR2 is FQGNSA. V was pared by 2 bases and J by 6 bases, with 7 bases of the junction left unmatched. Drawing the rest from reference TRBV7-2 and TRBJ2-7, the complete variable domain is GAGVSQSPSNKVTEKGKDVELRCDPISGHTALYWYRQSLGQGLEFLIYFQGNSAPDKSGLPSDRFSAERTGGSVSTLTIQRTQQEDSAVYLCASSLWREKGEQYFGPGTRLTVT.

This clone rates as medium-sized. The chain is built from TRBV7-2 and TRBJ1-2; the match to TRBD1 covers 9 bases. V shed 5 bases, J shed 8 bases, and the junction held 12 bases outside the gene matches. The V gene's germline CDR1 is SGHTA and CDR2 FQGNSA. The CDR3 contains 15 residues. The CDR3 sequence is CASSVLDRGLVGYTF. Written as DNA, the CDR3 is TGTGCCAGCAGCGTCCTGGACAGGGGCCTTGTAGGCTACACCTTC. The full variable domain, its missing parts supplied by reference TRBV7-2 and TRBJ1-2, is GAGVSQSPSNKVTEKGKDVELRCDPISGHTALYWYRQSLGQGLEFLIYFQGNSAPDKSGLPSDRFSAERTGGSVSTLTIQRTQQEDSAVYLCASSVLDRGLVGYTFGSGTRLTVV.

This clone came up once. The rearrangement links TRBV7-3 to TRBJ2-1; no clear D gene. CDR1 is SGHTA, CDR2 FQGTGA, per germline. This CDR3 comprises 15 residues. Trimming cost V 5 bases and J 0 bases, with 11 bases left between them. The CDR3 coding sequence is TGTGCCAGCAGCGTTGATTTTAACTCCTACAATGAGCAGTTCTTC. It specifies CASSVDFNSYNEQFF.

The V gene is TRBV27, the J gene TRBJ1-6, with D possibly matching TRBD1 (5 bases). Trimming removed 6 bases from V and 4 bases from J, with 10 bases in between. This CDR3 contains 14 residues. Germline CDR1 and CDR2: MNHEY and SMNVEV (reference sequence). The CDR3 nucleotides read TGTGCCAGCAGAGCGACAGCATATAATTCACCCCTCCACTTT. Its protein product is CASRATAYNSPLHF.

The rearrangement uses TRBV27 and TRBJ2-6; maybe TRBD1 (6 bases). CDR1 is MNHEY and CDR2 is SMNVEV in the germline V gene (reference sequence). Trimming cost V 3 bases and J 4 bases, with 16 bases left between them. This CDR3 contains 17 residues. CDR3 sequence: CASSFEQGRSGANVLTF. The CDR3 DNA sequence: TGTGCCAGCAGTTTCGAACAGGGAAGGTCGGGGGCCAACGTCCTGACTTTC.

This chain connects TRBV28 to TRBJ1-5; 9 nucleotides align to TRBD1. With 5 bases clipped from V and 3 bases from J, the junction kept 8 bases outside the gene matches. Germline V gene lookup returns CDR1 MDHEN and CDR2 SYDVKM. This CDR3 has 16 amino acids. The CDR3 loop reads CASSPLDRGSNQPQHF. CDR3 in DNA: TGTGCCAGCAGTCCCTTGGACAGGGGTTCCAATCAGCCCCAGCATTTT.